This T cell receptor (beta chain) stems from a study of beta chain features in type 1 diabetes. Expressed TCRB transcripts were sequenced after all isolated RNA was converted to cDNA. TCRdb keeps only in-frame clones here, not all; method: immunoSEQ multiplex PCR. Of about 150,000 clones listed, 11% are singletons. CDR1 and CDR2 (germline): GTSNPN, SVGIG (reference sequence). CDR3 length equals 15 residues. Unmatched junction bases numbered 4, after V lost 1 base and J lost 0 bases. A CD45RO/CCR7/CD25/CD127/CD95/CD27 panel sorted naive, central memory, regulatory and stem cell-like memory CD4+ cells. All of the sorted populations showed purity greater than 98%.

The sequenced material came from central memory CD4+ T cells from blood. This TCR derives from a man between 18 and 29 years old in good health. The chain uses TRBV30 and TRBJ2-5, with TRBD2 matching 8 bases. The CDR3 bases are TGTGCCTGGAGTGCTAGACTAGCGAACCAAGAGACCCAGTACTTC. Its protein is CAWSARLANQETQYF.